This TCR beta chain was observed in a study of regulatory T cells in long-lasting Graves disease. Time point specified: newly diagnosed GD, antithyroid drugs for less than 3 months. Isolated PBMC RNA provided the starting material for the TCR library. V gave up 5 bases and J gave up 2 bases, with 19 bases separating them. The CDR3 is 16 amino acids. Germline V gene lookup returns CDR1 SEHNR and CDR2 FQNEAQ (reference sequence). Study-level points and caveats: Among the persistent patients, 2,741 public clonotypes were shared, more than the approximately 970 shared among new patients.

Construction of TCR beta libraries relied on iRepertoire HTBI primers and on Arm-PCR targeting CDR3 regions. TCRdb ran MiXCR on the multiplex PCR reads and lists one entry per CDR3 protein. The repertoire holds about 430,000 distinct CDR3 sequences, with about 15% as singletons. This clonotype was recorded many times. Its antigen is unknown. The data were also submitted as part of a second study, on T cells in Graves' hyperthyroidism and ophthalmopathy.

Sequencing used peripheral blood mononuclear cells (PBMCs), obtained at new diagnosis, from a patient treated with antithyroid drugs. The TCR originated in a woman between 40 and 55 years old with Graves disease. The chain couples TRBV7-9 to TRBJ2-7, with a tentative D call TRBD1 (5 bases). In nucleotides, the CDR3 is TGTGCCAGCAGCCAGGTCCCATGGGGCGGAGCCTACGAGCAGTACTTC. It codes for CASSQVPWGGAYEQYF.